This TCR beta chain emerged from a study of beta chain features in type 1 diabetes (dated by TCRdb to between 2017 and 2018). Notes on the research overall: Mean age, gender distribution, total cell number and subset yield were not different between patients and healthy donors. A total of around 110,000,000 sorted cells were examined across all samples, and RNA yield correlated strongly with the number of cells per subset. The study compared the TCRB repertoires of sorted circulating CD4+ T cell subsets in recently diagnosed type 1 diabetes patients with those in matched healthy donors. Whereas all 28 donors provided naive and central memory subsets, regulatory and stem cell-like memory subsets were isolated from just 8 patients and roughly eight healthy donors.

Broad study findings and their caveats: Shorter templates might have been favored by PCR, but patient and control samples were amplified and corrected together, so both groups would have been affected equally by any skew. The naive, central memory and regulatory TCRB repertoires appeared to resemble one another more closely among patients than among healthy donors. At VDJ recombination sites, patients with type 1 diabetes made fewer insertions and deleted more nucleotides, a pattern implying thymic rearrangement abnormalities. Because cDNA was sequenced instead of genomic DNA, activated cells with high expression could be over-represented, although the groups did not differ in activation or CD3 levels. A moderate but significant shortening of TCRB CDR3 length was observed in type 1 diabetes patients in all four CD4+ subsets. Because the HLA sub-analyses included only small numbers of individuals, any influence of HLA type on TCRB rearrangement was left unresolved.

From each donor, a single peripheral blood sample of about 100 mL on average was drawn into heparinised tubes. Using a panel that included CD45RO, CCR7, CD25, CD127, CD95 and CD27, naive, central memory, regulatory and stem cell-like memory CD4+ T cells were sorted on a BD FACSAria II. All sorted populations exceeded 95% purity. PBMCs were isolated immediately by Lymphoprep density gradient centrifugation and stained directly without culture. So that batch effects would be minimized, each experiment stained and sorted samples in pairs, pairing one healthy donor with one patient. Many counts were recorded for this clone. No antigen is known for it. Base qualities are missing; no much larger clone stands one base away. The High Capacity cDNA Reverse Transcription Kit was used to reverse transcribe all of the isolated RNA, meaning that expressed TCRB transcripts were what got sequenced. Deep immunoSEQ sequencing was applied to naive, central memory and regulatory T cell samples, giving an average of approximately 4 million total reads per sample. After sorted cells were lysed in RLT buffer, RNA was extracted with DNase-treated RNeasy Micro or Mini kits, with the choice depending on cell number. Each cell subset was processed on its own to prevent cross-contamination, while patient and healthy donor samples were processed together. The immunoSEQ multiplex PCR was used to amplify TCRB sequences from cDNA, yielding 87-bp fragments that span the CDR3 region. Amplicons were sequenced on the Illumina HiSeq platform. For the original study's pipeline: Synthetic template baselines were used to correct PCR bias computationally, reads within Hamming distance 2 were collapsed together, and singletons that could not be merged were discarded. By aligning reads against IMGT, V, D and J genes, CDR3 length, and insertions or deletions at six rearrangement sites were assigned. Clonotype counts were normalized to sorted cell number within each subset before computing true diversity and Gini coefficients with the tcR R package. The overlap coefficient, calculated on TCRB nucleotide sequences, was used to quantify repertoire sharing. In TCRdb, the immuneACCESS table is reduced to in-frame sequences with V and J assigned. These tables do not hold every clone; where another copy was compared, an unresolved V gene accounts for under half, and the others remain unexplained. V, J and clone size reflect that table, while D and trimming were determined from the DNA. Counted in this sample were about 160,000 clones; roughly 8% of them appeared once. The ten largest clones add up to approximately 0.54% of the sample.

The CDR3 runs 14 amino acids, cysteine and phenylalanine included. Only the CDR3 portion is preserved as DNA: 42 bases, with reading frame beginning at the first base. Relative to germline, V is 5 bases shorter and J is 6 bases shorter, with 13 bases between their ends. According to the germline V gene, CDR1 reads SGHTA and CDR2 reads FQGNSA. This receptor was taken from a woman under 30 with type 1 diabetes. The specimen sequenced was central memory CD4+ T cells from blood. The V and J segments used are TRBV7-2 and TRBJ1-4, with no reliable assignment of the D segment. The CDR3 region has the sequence CASSPRRRDEKLFF. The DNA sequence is TGTGCCAGCAGCCCTCGACGGCGGGATGAAAAACTGTTTTTT.